This T cell receptor beta chain originates from a study of molecular identifiers for immune sequencing clone quantification. Germline V gene sequence: CDR1 SEHNR, CDR2 FQNEAQ (reference sequence). This CDR3 has 11 amino acids. V was pared by 0 bases and J by 9 bases, with 3 bases between. The authors built bulk TCR libraries by previously described methods with listed TCR primers. TCRdb re-called the PCR reads with MiXCR, one entry per CDR3 protein. The table lists 400,000 to 600,000 distinct CDR3 sequences, about 21% of them singletons. Study findings and constraints: Clonotypes topping 20 RNA copies carried over 99% of effector molecules but under 1% of naive ones.

This clonotype was counted ten times or more. The antigen remains undetermined. Naive CD8 T cells underwent sorting with the CD8+CD4-CCR7+CD45RA+ definition. V and J are TRBV7-9 and TRBJ2-1; unclear D gene. Material: naive CD8+ T cells from blood, with Jurkat cell RNA spiked in. Specified subset: FACS-sorted CD8+CD4-CCR7+CD45RA+ naive T cells. This TCR was sampled from a human donor in good health. Some libraries in this study had Jurkat cell RNA spiked in. The CDR3 protein is CASSLAGEQFF. In DNA, the CDR3 is TGTGCCAGCAGCTTAGCCGGTGAGCAGTTCTTC.